In this sample, the clone carrying this TCR beta chain turned up a few times. Per sample, no less than 5.5 micrograms of total RNA were extracted. This entry is derived from a study of blood T cells in healthy people across ages. In germline, CDR1 is LNHNV, CDR2 YYDKDF (reference sequence). CDR3 size: 16 residues. Trimming pared 0 bases from V and 3 bases from J, leaving 12 bases between. Primers used in a second PCR of about 6 to 11 cycles were a sample-barcoded 5' primer and a J-beta primer mix. TCRdb redid the calling of the 5' RACE reads with MiXCR, one entry per CDR3 protein. The table records hundreds of thousands of distinct CDR3 sequences, about 40% of them present only once.

The sequenced material came from blood. This chain uses TRBV15 with TRBJ1-5, with a possible D match to TRBD1 (5 bases). The sequence was collected from a woman aged 55-69 years in good health. CDR3 loop: CATSREAQGNNQPQHF. The CDR3 DNA reads TGTGCCACCAGCAGAGAAGCGCAGGGAAACAATCAGCCCCAGCATTTT.